A single sample gave rise to the 30 T cell receptor beta chains below, sequenced in a study of CD8+ T cells in alopecia areata. Isolated RNA was reverse transcribed into cDNA used as the sequencing template. Using immunoSEQ multiplex PCR, the repertoire was profiled, and TCRdb retains in-frame clones only, with some absent. Here the sample spans over 200,000 clones, around 62% being singletons. The sequences come from CD4+ T cells sorted from blood, collected at week 0. These receptors came from a human donor with alopecia areata.

CDR3 amino acids: CASSGLAGARGTQYF. The CDR3 coding sequence is TGTGCCAGCAGTGGTCTAGCGGGGGCTCGGGGCACGCAGTATTTT. The gene calls are TRBV2 and TRBJ2-3, with 10 bases aligning to TRBD2. CDR3 length: 15 amino acids. V was clipped by 4 bases and J by 9 bases; unmatched bases: 10. Looked up from germline, CDR1 is SNHLY and CDR2 is FYNNEI.

This clone occurred a few times. CDR3 bases: TGCGCCAGCAGCTTCCAGGTCGGGAACTCTGGGGCCAACGTCCTGACTTTC. This encodes CASSFQVGNSGANVLTF. This chain joins TRBV5-1 and TRBJ2-6; tentatively, D is TRBD2 (5 bases). Trimming removed 2 bases from V and 0 bases from J, with 12 bases in between. Per germline, CDR1 SGHRS and CDR2 YFSETQ. CDR3 length: 17 amino acids.

This chain links TRBV4-1 with TRBJ1-1; D is ambiguous. The CDR3 is made up of 13 amino acids. Deletions cut 0 bases from V and 1 base from J, with 3 bases between. Germline V gene data show CDR1 as MGHRA and CDR2 as YSYEKL. The CDR3: CASSQERNTEAFF. As DNA, the CDR3 is TGCGCCAGCAGCCAAGAGAGGAACACTGAAGCTTTCTTT.

This clone was picked up a small number of times. The chain uses TRBV9 and TRBJ2-2, with 9 bases matching TRBD1. Germline trimming cut 0 bases from V and 6 bases from J; bases unmatched to any gene: 0. The CDR3 spans 14 residues. Germline V gene lookup returns CDR1 SGDLS and CDR2 YYNGEE. The chain's CDR3 is CASSVGTGAGELFF. The CDR3 DNA reads TGTGCCAGCAGCGTAGGGACAGGGGCCGGGGAGCTGTTTTTT. Full variable domain (rest looked up from reference TRBV9 and TRBJ2-2): DSGVTQTPKHLITATGQRVTLRCSPRSGDLSVYWYQQSLDQGLQFLIQYYNGEERAKGNILERFSAQQFPDLHSELNLSSLELGDSALYFCASSVGTGAGELFFGEGSRLTVL.

The chain carries TRBV7-2 and TRBJ2-2; weak D call: TRBD1 (5 bases). With 1 base removed from V and 4 bases from J, the gap between germline ends came to 13 bases. The CDR3 is made up of 16 amino acids. Germline lookup yields CDR1 SGHTA and CDR2 FQGNSA. The CDR3 protein is CASSLGVGRGTGELFF. The CDR3 DNA reads as TGTGCCAGCAGCTTAGGTGTGGGGCGCGGCACCGGGGAGCTGTTTTTT.

This clone has more than one count but fewer than ten. CDR3 amino acids: CAWSRQDSYNEQFF. The CDR3 region has the DNA TGTGCCTGGAGTAGGCAGGATTCCTACAATGAGCAGTTCTTC. The V gene is TRBV30, the J gene TRBJ2-1, with D hard to call. CDR1 is GTSNPN, CDR2 SVGIG, per germline (reference sequence). With 2 bases removed from V and 1 base from J, the gap between germline ends came to 9 bases. The CDR3 sequence is 14 residues long.

The chain recombines TRBV25-1 with TRBJ1-1; no clear D. Trimming pared 6 bases from V and 3 bases from J, leaving 5 bases between. Germline loops: CDR1 MGHDK, CDR2 SYGVNS. The CDR3 extends over 11 amino acids. CDR3 sequence: CASRRDTEAFF. The CDR3, as DNA: TGTGCCAGCAGGAGGGACACTGAAGCTTTCTTT.

V usage is TRBV6-5 and J usage is TRBJ2-2; the D is unclear. Germline lookup yields CDR1 MNHEY and CDR2 SVGAGI. CDR3 length: 12 amino acids. The germline V and J ends were trimmed by 5 bases and 1 base, with 2 bases remaining between them. CDR3 loop: CASSENTGELFF. As DNA, the CDR3 is TGTGCCAGCAGTGAGAACACCGGGGAGCTGTTTTTT.

The sample holds a few counts of this clone. The chain has TRBV9 and TRBJ2-5; D may be TRBD2 (5 bases). In germline, CDR1 is SGDLS, CDR2 YYNGEE. V lost 0 bases and J 5 bases, leaving 14 bases between the germline ends. The CDR3 covers 15 residues. CDR3 sequence (DNA): TGTGCCAGCAGCGTAGACCCCGGAGGTCGGGAGACCCAGTACTTC. This gives the protein CASSVDPGGRETQYF.

The J gene is TRBJ2-7, the V gene TRBV6-5, with TRBD2 identical over 8 bases. The trim removed 2 bases at V and 1 base at J, leaving 7 bases unmatched. This CDR3 comprises 16 residues. Germline assignment: CDR1 MNHEY and CDR2 SVGAGI. The CDR3 region has the DNA TGTGCCAGCAGTTACAATCCCGGGAGGGGTTCCTACGAGCAGTACTTC. This gives the protein CASSYNPGRGSYEQYF.

In DNA, the CDR3 is TGTGCCAGTAGCGAGGGCCCCACTACCCGGAGAGGGTACGAGCAGTACTTC. This sequence encodes CASSEGPTTRRGYEQYF. The chain joins TRBV19 to TRBJ2-7; possible D gene TRBD2, 5 bases. V shed 6 bases and J shed 4 bases, with 25 bases lying between them. Germline V gene sequence: CDR1 LNHDA, CDR2 SQIVND (reference sequence). This CDR3 has 17 residues.

V gene TRBV19 combines with J gene TRBJ1-2; 10 nucleotides match TRBD1. The CDR3 has 15 amino acids. Germline CDR1 is LNHDA and CDR2 is SQIVND (reference sequence). Trimming cost V 4 bases and J 4 bases; bases outside gene matches: 6. CDR3 region: CASSTPTGGIYGYTF. The CDR3 DNA reads as TGTGCCAGTAGTACCCCGACAGGGGGCATCTATGGCTACACCTTC.

The chain joins TRBV25-1 to TRBJ2-1, with D perhaps given as TRBD1 or TRBD2 (5 bases each). This CDR3 is 15 amino acids long. Trimming took off 5 bases at V and 12 bases at J, with 23 bases between the two ends. In germline, CDR1 is MGHDK, CDR2 SYGVNS. CDR3 DNA sequence: TGTGCCAGCAGTCCACGGACAACCGGGGCGGGTGGGCAGTTCTTC. Its translation is CASSPRTTGAGGQFF.

This clone has more than one count but fewer than ten. The genes are TRBV19 and TRBJ2-7, with a tentative D call TRBD2 (5 bases). Trimming left V 9 bases short and J 2 bases short, with 14 bases between. CDR3 length: 13 amino acids. The germline V gene encodes CDR1 LNHDA and CDR2 SQIVND (reference sequence). The chain's CDR3 is CASSKEVPYEQYF. Written as DNA, the CDR3 is TGTGCCAGCTCGAAGGAGGTCCCCTACGAGCAGTACTTC.

This clone was counted only a few times. The gene calls are TRBV27 and TRBJ1-1, with 9 positions matching TRBD1. CDR3 length: 13 residues. Germline assignment: CDR1 MNHEY and CDR2 SMNVEV (reference sequence). Trimming removed 11 bases from V and 3 bases from J; junction bases left unmatched: 7. Here the CDR3 DNA reads TGTGCCGCTCGACAGGGGGAGTACACTGAAGCTTTCTTT. Protein: CAARQGEYTEAFF.

J is TRBJ2-7 and V is TRBV30; D uncertain. This CDR3 comprises 14 residues. Trimming cost V 2 bases and J 0 bases, with 11 bases left between them. The germline CDR1 and CDR2 sequences are GTSNPN and SVGIG (reference sequence). CDR3 sequence reads: CAWSSIGPSYEQYF. The CDR3 DNA follows: TGTGCCTGGAGTAGTATAGGTCCCTCCTACGAGCAGTACTTC.

This clone was detected only a few times. The same CDR3 can be traced to other DNA sequences in this sample. V is TRBV30 and J is TRBJ1-5; D unresolved. The germline CDR1 and CDR2 sequences are GTSNPN and SVGIG (reference sequence). Trimming shortened V by 0 bases and J by 4 bases, and 7 bases separated the two germline ends. There are 13 residues in the CDR3. CDR3 sequence (DNA): TGTGCCTGGAGTGTTCAAGGTAATCAGCCCCAGCATTTT. The encoded protein is CAWSVQGNQPQHF.

The gene calls are TRBV19 and TRBJ2-3; a possible D gene is TRBD2 (6 bases). Between the trimmed V and J ends, which lost 7 bases and 1 base, there was a span of 15 bases. The germline V gene has CDR1 LNHDA and CDR2 SQIVND (reference sequence). This CDR3 is built from 15 residues. The CDR3 DNA reads as TGTGCCAGTAAACCGGGAGACGCGCGCACAGATACGCAGTATTTT. This codes for CASKPGDARTDTQYF.

This chain connects TRBV5-1 to TRBJ1-2; a possible D gene is TRBD1 (5 bases). Germline loops: CDR1 SGHRS, CDR2 YFSETQ. Trimming stripped 8 bases from V and 2 bases from J, with 10 bases between. CDR3 length: 12 amino acids. The CDR3 loop is CASRRGNYGYTF. CDR3 in DNA: TGCGCCAGTAGGCGGGGGAACTATGGCTACACCTTC.

The genes are TRBV6-1 and TRBJ1-6; D may be TRBD1 (5 bases). Germline-derived CDR1 and CDR2 are MNHNS and SASEGT. This CDR3 contains 15 residues. V was clipped by 3 bases and J by 8 bases, with 14 bases between them. This chain's CDR3 is CASSDEWGSYSPLHF. CDR3 coding DNA: TGTGCCAGCAGTGACGAATGGGGGAGTTATTCACCCCTCCACTTT.

This chain uses TRBV6-5 with TRBJ1-4; 8 bases agree with TRBD1. CDR1 is MNHEY and CDR2 is SVGAGI in the germline V gene. The V gene end was trimmed by 6 bases and the J gene end by 10 bases; junction bases not matched to a gene: 7. The CDR3 length is 13 residues. CDR3 sequence (DNA): TGTGCCAGCAGCCGTGGACAGGGCAGAAAACTGTTTTTT. Its protein product is CASSRGQGRKLFF.

This clone occurred once. This chain links TRBV20-1 with TRBJ1-1; D call uncertain. V was trimmed by 8 bases and J by 11 bases, leaving 15 bases between them. The CDR3 has 10 residues. CDR1 is DFQATT and CDR2 is SNEGSKA in the germline V gene (reference sequence). Here the CDR3 reads CSITLMEAFF. DNA of the CDR3: TGCAGTATTACCTTAATGGAGGCTTTCTTT.

The CDR3 is CASSLGAYGYTF. The CDR3 coding sequence is TGCGCCAGCAGCTTGGGGGCTTATGGCTACACCTTC. The V call is TRBV5-1, the J call TRBJ1-2, with D uncertain. This CDR3 is 12 amino acids long. The germline V and J ends were trimmed by 0 bases and 5 bases, with 5 bases remaining between them. Germline assignment: CDR1 SGHRS and CDR2 YFSETQ. The full variable domain, completed using reference TRBV5-1 and TRBJ1-2, is KAGVTQTPRYLIKTRGQQVTLSCSPISGHRSVSWYQQTPGQGLQFLFEYFSETQRNKGNFPGRFSGRQFSNSRSEMNVSTLELGDSALYLCASSLGAYGYTFGSGTRLTVV.

The table lists this clone with a few counts. The chain couples TRBV19 to TRBJ1-1; the D is unclear. V lost 7 bases, J lost 1 base, and 16 bases lay in between. The CDR3 runs to 15 residues. CDR1 and CDR2 from the germline V gene are LNHDA and SQIVND (reference sequence). Here the CDR3 reads CASTGWGDGNTEAFF. The CDR3 nucleotides read TGTGCCAGTACAGGTTGGGGAGATGGGAACACTGAAGCTTTCTTT.

V usage is TRBV29-1 and J usage is TRBJ1-1; D uncertain. The CDR3 loop spans 13 amino acids. Trimming cost V 4 bases and J 1 base, with 10 bases left between them. Germline CDR1 is SQVTM and CDR2 is ANQGSEA. The CDR3 protein is CSVARRGNTEAFF. CDR3 sequence (DNA): TGCAGCGTTGCCCGACGGGGGAACACTGAAGCTTTCTTT.

This clone occurred once. The V gene is TRBV5-4, the J gene TRBJ1-2; 8 nucleotides align to TRBD1. CDR1 SGHNT and CDR2 YYREEE come from the germline V gene (reference sequence). The CDR3 covers 14 residues. The V segment lost 4 bases and the J segment 8 bases; nucleotides outside the gene matches: 10. The CDR3 DNA sequence: TGTGCCAGCAGCACAGACAGGGGCCAGCGCGGCTACACCTTC. It codes for CASSTDRGQRGYTF.

In its sample, this clone was seen a few times. The chain recombines TRBV30 with TRBJ2-6; TRBD2 agrees at 9 bases. Germline lookup yields CDR1 GTSNPN and CDR2 SVGIG (reference sequence). The CDR3 covers 15 residues. J lost 0 bases, V lost 7 bases, and 4 bases had no gene match. CDR3 DNA: TGTGCCTCTACTAGCGGGTACTCTGGGGCCAACGTCCTGACTTTC. Its protein is CASTSGYSGANVLTF.

This clone was observed a few times. The V and J genes are TRBV2 and TRBJ2-3; 10 nucleotides agree with TRBD1. Per the germline V gene, CDR1 is SNHLY and CDR2 is FYNNEI. The ends lost 11 bases at V and 6 bases at J; junction bases unmatched: 8. The CDR3 is made up of 13 amino acids. CDR3 nucleotides: TGTGCCTCCCAGGGACAGGGGCTGGATACGCAGTATTTT. This translates into CASQGQGLDTQYF.

This clone came up a few times. V and J are TRBV4-1 and TRBJ1-2; no clear D gene. The CDR3 has 15 amino acids. The germline V gene has CDR1 MGHRA and CDR2 YSYEKL. V dropped 1 base and J dropped 4 bases, with 13 bases sitting between them. The CDR3 here is CASSQAMTQIYGYTF. CDR3 sequence (DNA): TGCGCCAGCAGCCAAGCCATGACACAAATCTATGGCTACACCTTC.

V usage is TRBV27 and J usage is TRBJ1-5; no definite D call. Germline CDR1 and CDR2: MNHEY and SMNVEV (reference sequence). V was clipped by 3 bases and J by 0 bases, with 9 bases between them. There are 15 residues in the CDR3. CDR3 protein: CASSFVPNSNQPQHF. CDR3 in DNA: TGTGCCAGCAGTTTCGTCCCAAATAGCAATCAGCCCCAGCATTTT.